The present T cell receptor (beta chain) was sequenced within a study of blood T cells in healthy people across ages. Then a second PCR, running about 6 to 12 cycles, was carried out with a sample-barcoded 5' primer and a J-beta primer mix. Unique molecular identifiers of 12 random nucleotides labeled each cDNA. TCRdb independently ran MiXCR on the 5' RACE reads; one entry per CDR3 protein. The sample includes around 1,700,000 distinct CDR3 sequences, about 28% of them seen just once. With each sample, at least 5 micrograms of total RNA were extracted. This clonotype was seen just once. The TCR originated in a young woman in good health. Sequencing was done on a sample of blood.

CDR3 in DNA: TGTGCCAGCTCAGTAACTAGCTCAGATACGCAGTATTTT. It encodes CASSVTSSDTQYF. The chain recombines TRBV18 with TRBJ2-3; a possible D gene is TRBD2 (6 bases). V lost 5 bases to trimming and J lost 4 bases, with 10 bases between them. The CDR3 extends over 13 amino acids. The germline gives CDR1 KGHSH, CDR2 LQKENI.